This TCR beta chain stems from a study of shared clonotypes between healthy human individuals. Selected positively for CCR7 and CD45RO-negative, naive CD8 cells excluded terminally differentiated effector memory CD45RA+ cells. HIV-negative, healthy adults without recent acute infections or vaccinations were the donors. Assay execution proceeded at the deep level. Libraries were prepared by immunoSEQ multiplex PCR; TCRdb keeps only in-frame clonotypes and omits some of them. The table lists about 580,000 clones, about 98% of them singletons. Between the trimmed V and J ends, which lost 11 bases and 4 bases, there was a span of 20 bases. The V gene's germline CDR1 is ENHRY and CDR2 SYGVKD. This CDR3 is 14 amino acids long.

The sequenced sample was naive CD8+ T cells sorted from blood. The receptor was isolated from a man aged 30 to 45 in good health. This sequence joins TRBV10-3 and TRBJ1-1, with a tentative D call TRBD1 (5 bases). The CDR3 reads CAYKPSWGITEAFF. Here the CDR3 DNA reads TGTGCCTACAAACCCAGCTGGGGGATCACTGAAGCTTTCTTT.